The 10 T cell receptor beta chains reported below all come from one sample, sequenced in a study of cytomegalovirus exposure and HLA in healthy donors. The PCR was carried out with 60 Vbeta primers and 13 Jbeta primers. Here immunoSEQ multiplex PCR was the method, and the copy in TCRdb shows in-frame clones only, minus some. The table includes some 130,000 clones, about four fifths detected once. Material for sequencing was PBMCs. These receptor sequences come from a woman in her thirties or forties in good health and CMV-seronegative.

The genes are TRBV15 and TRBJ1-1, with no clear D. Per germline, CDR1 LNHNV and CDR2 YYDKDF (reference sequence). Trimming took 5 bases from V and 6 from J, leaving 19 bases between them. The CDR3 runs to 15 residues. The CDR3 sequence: CATSPDGQRGSEAFF. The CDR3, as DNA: TGTGCCACCAGCCCGGATGGTCAACGCGGCTCTGAAGCTTTCTTT. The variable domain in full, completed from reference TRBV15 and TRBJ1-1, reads DAMVIQNPRYQVTQFGKPVTLSCSQTLNHNVMYWYQQKSSQAPKLLFHYYDKDFNNEADTPDNFQSRRPNTSFCFLDIRSPGLGDTAMYLCATSPDGQRGSEAFFGQGTRLTVV.

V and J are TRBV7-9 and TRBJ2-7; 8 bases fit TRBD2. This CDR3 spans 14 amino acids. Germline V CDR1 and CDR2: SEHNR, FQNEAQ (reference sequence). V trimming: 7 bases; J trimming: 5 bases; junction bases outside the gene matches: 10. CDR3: CASTPLGGDNEQYF. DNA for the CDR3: TGTGCCAGCACCCCCCTCGGGGGGGATAACGAGCAGTACTTC.

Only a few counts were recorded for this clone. The CDR3 protein is CSVVGPGMNTEAFF. The CDR3 region has the DNA TGCAGCGTTGTAGGTCCCGGGATGAACACTGAAGCTTTCTTT. V usage is TRBV29-1 and J usage is TRBJ1-1; D ambiguous. V gave up 4 bases and J gave up 0 bases, with 12 bases separating them. Germline V gene sequence: CDR1 SQVTM, CDR2 ANQGSEA. This CDR3 spans 14 amino acids.

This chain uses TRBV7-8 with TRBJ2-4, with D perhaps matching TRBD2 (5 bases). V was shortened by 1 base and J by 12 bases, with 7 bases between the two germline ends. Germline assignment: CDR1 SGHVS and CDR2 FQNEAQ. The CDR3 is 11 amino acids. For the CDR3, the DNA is TGTGCCAGCAGCTTAGGTAGCGCTCAGTACTTC. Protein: CASSLGSAQYF.

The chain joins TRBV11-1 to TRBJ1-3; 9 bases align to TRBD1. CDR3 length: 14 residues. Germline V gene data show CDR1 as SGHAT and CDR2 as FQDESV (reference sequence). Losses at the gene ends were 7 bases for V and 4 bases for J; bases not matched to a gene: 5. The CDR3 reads CASTTGTGGNTIYF. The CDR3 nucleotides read TGTGCCAGCACTACCGGGACAGGGGGAAACACCATATATTTT.

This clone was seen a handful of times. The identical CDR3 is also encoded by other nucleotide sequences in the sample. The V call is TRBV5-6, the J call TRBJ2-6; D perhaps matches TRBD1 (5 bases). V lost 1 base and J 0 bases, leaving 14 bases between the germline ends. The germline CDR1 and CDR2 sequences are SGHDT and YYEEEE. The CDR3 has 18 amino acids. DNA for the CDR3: TGTGCCAGCAGCTTGCGGCAGGGATCTCTCTCTGGGGCCAACGTCCTGACTTTC. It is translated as CASSLRQGSLSGANVLTF.

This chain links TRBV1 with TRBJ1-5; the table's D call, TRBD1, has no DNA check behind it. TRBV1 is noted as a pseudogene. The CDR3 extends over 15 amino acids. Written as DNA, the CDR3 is TGCACCAGCAGCCAAGGGGACAGGGGTAATCAGCCCCAGCATTTT. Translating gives CTSSQGDRGNQPQHF.

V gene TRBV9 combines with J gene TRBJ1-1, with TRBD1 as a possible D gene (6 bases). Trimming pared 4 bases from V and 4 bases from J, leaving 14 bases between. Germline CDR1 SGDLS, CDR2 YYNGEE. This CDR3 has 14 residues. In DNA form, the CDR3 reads TGTGCCAGCAGCTTTACCGCAGGGGCCACTGAAGCTTTCTTT. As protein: CASSFTAGATEAFF.

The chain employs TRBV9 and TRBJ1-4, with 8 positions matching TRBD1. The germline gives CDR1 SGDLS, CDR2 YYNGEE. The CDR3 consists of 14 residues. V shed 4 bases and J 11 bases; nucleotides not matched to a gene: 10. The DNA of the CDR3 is TGTGCCAGCAGCTCACCAGGACAGGGCCGGAAACTGTTTTTT. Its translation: CASSSPGQGRKLFF.

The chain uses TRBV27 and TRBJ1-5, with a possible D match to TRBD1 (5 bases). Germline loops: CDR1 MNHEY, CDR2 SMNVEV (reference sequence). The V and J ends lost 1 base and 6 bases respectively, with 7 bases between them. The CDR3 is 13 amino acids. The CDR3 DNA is TGTGCCAGCAGTTTATTGGGGGGTCAGCCCCAGCATTTT. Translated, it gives CASSLLGGQPQHF.